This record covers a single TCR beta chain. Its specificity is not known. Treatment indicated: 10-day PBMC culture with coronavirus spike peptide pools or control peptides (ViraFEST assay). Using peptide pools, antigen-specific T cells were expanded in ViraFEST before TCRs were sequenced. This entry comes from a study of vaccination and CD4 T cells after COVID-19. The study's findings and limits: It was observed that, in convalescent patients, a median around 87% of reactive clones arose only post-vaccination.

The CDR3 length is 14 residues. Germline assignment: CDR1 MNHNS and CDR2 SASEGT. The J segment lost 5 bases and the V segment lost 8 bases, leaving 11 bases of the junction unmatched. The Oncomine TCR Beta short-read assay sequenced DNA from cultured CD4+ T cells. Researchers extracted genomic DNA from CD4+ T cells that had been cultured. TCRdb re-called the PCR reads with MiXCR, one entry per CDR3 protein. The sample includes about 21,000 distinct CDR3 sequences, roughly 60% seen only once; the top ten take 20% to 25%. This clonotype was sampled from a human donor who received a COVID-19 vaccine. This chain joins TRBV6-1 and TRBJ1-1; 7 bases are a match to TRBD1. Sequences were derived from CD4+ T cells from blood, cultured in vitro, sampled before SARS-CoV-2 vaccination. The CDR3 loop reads CASWGRGRGTEAFF. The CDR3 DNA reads TGTGCCAGCTGGGGGAGGGGGCGCGGAACTGAAGCTTTCTTT.